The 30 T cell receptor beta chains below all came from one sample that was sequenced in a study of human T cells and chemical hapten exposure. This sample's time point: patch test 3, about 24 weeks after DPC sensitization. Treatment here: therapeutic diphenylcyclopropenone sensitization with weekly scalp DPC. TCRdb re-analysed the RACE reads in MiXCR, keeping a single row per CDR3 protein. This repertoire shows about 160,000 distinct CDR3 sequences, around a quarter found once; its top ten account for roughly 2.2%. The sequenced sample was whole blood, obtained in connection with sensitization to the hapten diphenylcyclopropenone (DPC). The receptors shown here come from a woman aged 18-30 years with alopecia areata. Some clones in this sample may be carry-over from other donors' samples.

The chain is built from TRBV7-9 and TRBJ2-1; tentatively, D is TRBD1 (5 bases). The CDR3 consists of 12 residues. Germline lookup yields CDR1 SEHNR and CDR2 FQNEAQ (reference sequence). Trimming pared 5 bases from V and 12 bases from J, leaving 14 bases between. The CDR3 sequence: CASSTHPGWQFF. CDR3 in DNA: TGTGCCAGCAGCACTCATCCAGGGTGGCAGTTCTTC.

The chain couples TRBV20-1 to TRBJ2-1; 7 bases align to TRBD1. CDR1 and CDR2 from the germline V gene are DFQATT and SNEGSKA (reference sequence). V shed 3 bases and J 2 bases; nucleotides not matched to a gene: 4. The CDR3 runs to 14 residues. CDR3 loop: CSARDRRPYNEQFF. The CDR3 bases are TGCAGTGCTAGGGACAGGCGCCCCTACAATGAGCAGTTCTTC.

In DNA, the CDR3 is TGTGCCAGCAGTACAGGGGGCTCTGGGGCCAACGTCCTGACTTTC. It encodes CASSTGGSGANVLTF. This chain joins TRBV6-2 or TRBV6-3 and TRBJ2-6, with 8 bases lining up with TRBD1. Per the germline V gene, CDR1 is MNHEY and CDR2 is SVGEGT. This CDR3 has 15 amino acids. V gave up 5 bases and J gave up 0 bases; unmatched junction bases: 0.

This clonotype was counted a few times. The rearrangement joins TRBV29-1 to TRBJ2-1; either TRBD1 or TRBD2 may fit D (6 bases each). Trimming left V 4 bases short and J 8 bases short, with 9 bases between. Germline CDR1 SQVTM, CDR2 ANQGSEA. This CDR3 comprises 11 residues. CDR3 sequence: CSVGRGHEQFF. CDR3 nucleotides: TGCAGCGTTGGCCGGGGGCATGAGCAGTTCTTC.

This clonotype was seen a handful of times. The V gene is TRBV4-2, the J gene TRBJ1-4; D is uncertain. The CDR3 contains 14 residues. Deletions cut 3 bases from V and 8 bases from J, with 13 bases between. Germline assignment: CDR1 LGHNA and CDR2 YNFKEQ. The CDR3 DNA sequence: TGTGCCAGCAGCCAGCTCGGACTTCGGGAAAAACTGTTTTTT. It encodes CASSQLGLREKLFF.

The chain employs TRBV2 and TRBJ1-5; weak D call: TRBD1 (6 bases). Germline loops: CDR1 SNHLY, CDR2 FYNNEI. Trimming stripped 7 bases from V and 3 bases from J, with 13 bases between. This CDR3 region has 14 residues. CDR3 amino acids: CASNQDRYNQPQHF. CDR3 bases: TGTGCCAGCAACCAGGACAGATACAATCAGCCCCAGCATTTT.

CDR3 loop: CASSHSTVNTEAFF. CDR3 nucleotide sequence: TGTGCCAGCAGCCACAGCACCGTCAACACTGAAGCTTTCTTT. The chain has TRBV13 and TRBJ1-1; no definite D call. CDR3 length: 14 amino acids. The ends were cut back, 5 bases at V and 2 bases at J, with 12 bases in the middle. The germline V gene encodes CDR1 PRHDT and CDR2 FYEKMQ (reference sequence).

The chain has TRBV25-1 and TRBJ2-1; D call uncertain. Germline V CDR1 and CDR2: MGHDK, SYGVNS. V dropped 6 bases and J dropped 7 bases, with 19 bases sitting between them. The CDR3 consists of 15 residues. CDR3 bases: TGTGCCAGCAGCGGGCAGCGCGCCTGGGGTAATGAGCAGTTCTTC. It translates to CASSGQRAWGNEQFF.

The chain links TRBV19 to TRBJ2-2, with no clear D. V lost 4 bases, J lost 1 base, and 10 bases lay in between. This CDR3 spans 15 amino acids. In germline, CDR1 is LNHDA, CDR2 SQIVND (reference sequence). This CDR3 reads CASSTTWGNTGELFF. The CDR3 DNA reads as TGTGCCAGTAGTACTACATGGGGGAACACCGGGGAGCTGTTTTTT.

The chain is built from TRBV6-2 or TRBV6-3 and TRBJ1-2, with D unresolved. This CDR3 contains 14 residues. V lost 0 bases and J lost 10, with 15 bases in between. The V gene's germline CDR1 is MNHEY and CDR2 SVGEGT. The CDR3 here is CASSYSGVPMIYTF. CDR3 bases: TGTGCCAGCAGTTACTCTGGGGTTCCTATGATCTACACCTTC.

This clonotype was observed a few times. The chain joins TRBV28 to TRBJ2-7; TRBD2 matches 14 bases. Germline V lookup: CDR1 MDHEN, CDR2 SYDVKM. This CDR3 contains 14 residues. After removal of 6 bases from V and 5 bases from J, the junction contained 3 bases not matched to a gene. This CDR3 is CASRAGLAGDEQYF. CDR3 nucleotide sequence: TGTGCCAGCAGGGCGGGACTAGCGGGAGACGAGCAGTACTTC.

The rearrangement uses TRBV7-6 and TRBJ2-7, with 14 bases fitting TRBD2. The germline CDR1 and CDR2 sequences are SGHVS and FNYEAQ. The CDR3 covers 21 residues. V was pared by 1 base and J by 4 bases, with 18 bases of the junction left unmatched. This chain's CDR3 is CASSLVPRDRGTSGRMYEQYF. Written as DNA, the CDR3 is TGTGCCAGCAGCTTAGTACCCCGGGACAGGGGGACTAGCGGGAGAATGTACGAGCAGTACTTC. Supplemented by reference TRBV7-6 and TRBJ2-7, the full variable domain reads GAGVSQSPRYKVTKRGQDVALRCDPISGHVSLYWYRQALGQGPEFLTYFNYEAQQDKSGLPNDRFSAERPEGSISTLTIQRTEQRDSAMYRCASSLVPRDRGTSGRMYEQYFGPGTRLTVT.

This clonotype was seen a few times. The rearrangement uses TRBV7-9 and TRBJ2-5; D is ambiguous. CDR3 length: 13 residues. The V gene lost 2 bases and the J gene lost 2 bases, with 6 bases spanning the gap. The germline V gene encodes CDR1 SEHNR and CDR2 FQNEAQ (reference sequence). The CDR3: CASSLSQQETQYF. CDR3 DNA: TGTGCCAGCAGCTTATCACAGCAAGAGACCCAGTACTTC.

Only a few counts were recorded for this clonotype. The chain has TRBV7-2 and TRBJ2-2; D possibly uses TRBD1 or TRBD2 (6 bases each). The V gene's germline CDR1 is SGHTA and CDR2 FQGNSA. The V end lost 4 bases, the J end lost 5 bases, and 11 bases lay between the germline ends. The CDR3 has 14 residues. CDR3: CASSYLGGTGELFF. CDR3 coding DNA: TGTGCCAGCAGCTATTTAGGGGGGACCGGGGAGCTGTTTTTT.

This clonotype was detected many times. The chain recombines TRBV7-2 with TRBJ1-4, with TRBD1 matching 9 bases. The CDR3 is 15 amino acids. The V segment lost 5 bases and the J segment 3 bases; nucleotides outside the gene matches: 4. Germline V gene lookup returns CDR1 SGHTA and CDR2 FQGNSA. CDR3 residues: CASSPGQGSNEKLFF. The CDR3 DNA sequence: TGTGCCAGCAGCCCAGGACAGGGGTCTAATGAAAAACTGTTTTTT.

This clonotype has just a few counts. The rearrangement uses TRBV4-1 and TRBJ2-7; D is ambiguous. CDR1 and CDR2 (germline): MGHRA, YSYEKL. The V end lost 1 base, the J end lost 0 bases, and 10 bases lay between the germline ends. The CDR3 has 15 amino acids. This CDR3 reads CASSQVRQASYEQYF. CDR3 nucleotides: TGCGCCAGCAGCCAAGTGCGGCAGGCCTCCTACGAGCAGTACTTC.

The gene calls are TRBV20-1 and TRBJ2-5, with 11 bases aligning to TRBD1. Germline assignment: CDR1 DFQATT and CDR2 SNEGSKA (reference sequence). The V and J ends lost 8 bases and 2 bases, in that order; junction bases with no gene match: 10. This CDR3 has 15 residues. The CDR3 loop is CSSTPGDRGQETQYF. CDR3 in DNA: TGCAGTTCTACACCGGGGGACAGGGGGCAAGAGACCCAGTACTTC.

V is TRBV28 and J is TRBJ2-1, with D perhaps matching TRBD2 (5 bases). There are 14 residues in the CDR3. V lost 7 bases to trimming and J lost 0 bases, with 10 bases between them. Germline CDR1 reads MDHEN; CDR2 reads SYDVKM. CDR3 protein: CASTQGGSYNEQFF. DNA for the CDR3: TGTGCCAGCACCCAAGGAGGCTCCTACAATGAGCAGTTCTTC.

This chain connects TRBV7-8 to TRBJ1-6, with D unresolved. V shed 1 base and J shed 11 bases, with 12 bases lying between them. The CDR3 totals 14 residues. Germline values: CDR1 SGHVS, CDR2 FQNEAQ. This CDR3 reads CASSLGGRETPLHF. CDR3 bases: TGTGCCAGCAGCTTAGGAGGGAGGGAAACACCCCTCCACTTT.

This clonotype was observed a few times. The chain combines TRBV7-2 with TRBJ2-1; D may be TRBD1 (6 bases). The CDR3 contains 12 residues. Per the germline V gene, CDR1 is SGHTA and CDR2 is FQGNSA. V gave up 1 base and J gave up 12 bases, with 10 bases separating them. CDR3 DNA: TGTGCCAGCAGCTTAGGTATCAGGGGGCAGTTCTTC. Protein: CASSLGIRGQFF.

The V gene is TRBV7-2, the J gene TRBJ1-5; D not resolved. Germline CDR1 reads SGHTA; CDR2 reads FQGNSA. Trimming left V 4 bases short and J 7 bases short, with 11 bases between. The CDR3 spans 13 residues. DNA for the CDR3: TGTGCCAGCAGCTGGAGGGCATGGCAGCCCCAGCATTTT. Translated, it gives CASSWRAWQPQHF.

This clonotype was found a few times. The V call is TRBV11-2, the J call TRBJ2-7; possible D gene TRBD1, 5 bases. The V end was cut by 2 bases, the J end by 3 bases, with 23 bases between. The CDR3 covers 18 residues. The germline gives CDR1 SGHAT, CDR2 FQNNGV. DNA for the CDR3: TGTGCCAGCAGCTTAACCTCCGGACCAGGGATCCTTTTCTACGAGCAGTACTTC. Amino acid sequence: CASSLTSGPGILFYEQYF.

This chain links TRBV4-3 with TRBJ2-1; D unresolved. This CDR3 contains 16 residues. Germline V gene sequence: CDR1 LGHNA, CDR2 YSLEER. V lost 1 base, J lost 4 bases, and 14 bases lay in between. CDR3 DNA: TGCGCCAGCAGCCAAGTGTTAGGGAACACTTACAATGAGCAGTTCTTC. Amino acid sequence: CASSQVLGNTYNEQFF.

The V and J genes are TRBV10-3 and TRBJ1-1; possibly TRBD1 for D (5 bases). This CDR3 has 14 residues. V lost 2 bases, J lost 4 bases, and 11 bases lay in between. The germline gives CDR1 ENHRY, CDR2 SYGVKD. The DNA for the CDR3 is TGTGCCATCAGTGAGGGGGGGACTTTCACTGAAGCTTTCTTT. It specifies CAISEGGTFTEAFF.

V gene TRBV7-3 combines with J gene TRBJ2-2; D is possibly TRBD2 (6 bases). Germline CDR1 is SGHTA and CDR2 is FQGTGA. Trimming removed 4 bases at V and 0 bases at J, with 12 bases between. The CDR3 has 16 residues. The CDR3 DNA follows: TGTGCCAGCAGCTCCCCACGCGGGACGAACACCGGGGAGCTGTTTTTT. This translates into CASSSPRGTNTGELFF. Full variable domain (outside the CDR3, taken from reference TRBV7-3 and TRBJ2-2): GAGVSQTPSNKVTEKGKYVELRCDPISGHTALYWYRQSLGQGPEFLIYFQGTGAADDSGLPNDRFFAVRPEGSVSTLKIQRTERGDSAVYLCASSSPRGTNTGELFFGEGSRLTVL.

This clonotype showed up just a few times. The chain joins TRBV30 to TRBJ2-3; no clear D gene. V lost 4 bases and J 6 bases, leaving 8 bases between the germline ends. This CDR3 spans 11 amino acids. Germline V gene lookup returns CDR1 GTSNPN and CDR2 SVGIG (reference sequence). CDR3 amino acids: CAWTPWDTQYF. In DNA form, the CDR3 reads TGTGCCTGGACCCCGTGGGATACGCAGTATTTT.

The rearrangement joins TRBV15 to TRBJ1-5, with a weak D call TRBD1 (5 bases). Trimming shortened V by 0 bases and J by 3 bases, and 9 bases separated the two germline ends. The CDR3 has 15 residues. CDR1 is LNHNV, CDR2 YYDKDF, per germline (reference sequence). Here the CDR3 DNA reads TGTGCCACCAGCAGAGACGGAGGGGCCAATCAGCCCCAGCATTTT. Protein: CATSRDGGANQPQHF.

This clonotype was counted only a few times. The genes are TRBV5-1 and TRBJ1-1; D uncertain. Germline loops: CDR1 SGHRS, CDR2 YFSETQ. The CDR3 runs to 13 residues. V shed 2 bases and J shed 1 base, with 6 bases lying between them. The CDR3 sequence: CASSFEANTEAFF. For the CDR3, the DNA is TGCGCCAGCAGCTTTGAGGCGAACACTGAAGCTTTCTTT.

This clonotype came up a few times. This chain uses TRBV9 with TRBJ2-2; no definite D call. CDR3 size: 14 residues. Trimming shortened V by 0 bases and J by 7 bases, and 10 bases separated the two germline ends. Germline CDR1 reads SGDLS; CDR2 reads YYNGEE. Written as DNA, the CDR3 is TGTGCCAGCAGCGTAGTTGGTATTGGCGGGGAGCTGTTTTTT. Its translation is CASSVVGIGGELFF.

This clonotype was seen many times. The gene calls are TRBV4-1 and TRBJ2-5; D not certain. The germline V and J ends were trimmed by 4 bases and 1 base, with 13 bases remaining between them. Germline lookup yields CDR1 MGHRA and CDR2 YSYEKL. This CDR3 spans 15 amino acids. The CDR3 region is CASSPHRDFQETQYF. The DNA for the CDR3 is TGCGCCAGCAGCCCCCATAGGGATTTCCAAGAGACCCAGTACTTC.